This entry is about one T cell receptor (beta chain). The record originates from a study of blood T cell repertoires in COVID-19. Study information: From T cells, B-cell-depleted T cells, or PBMCs came the material, which was cDNA or gDNA.

Measured with immunoSEQ multiplex PCR; TCRdb has only the in-frame clones, and not every one. Of approximately 290,000 clones listed, over 75% are singletons. This study enrolled people aged 18 to 89 from around 26 US geographic areas. CDR1 and CDR2 from the germline V gene are SNHLY and FYNNEI. This CDR3 region has 15 residues. V shed 7 bases, J shed 2 bases, and the junction held 8 bases outside the gene matches. The receptor was isolated from a woman in her 30s who had recovered from COVID-19. The sequenced sample consisted of PBMCs or T cells enriched from blood (not recorded which). The chain recombines TRBV2 with TRBJ1-5; 7 bases align to TRBD1. CDR3: CASNRQGVGNQPQHF. The CDR3 DNA reads as TGTGCCAGCAATCGACAGGGTGTCGGCAATCAGCCCCAGCATTTT.